The 8 T cell receptor beta chains below all came from one sample that was sequenced in a study of CD8+ T cells in alopecia areata. After isolation, RNA underwent reverse transcription to generate cDNA as the sequencing template. Profiling relied on immunoSEQ multiplex PCR, and the TCRdb table lists in-frame clones only, not all of them. The data hold under 250,000 clones, with approximately 72% observed a single time. The treatment denotes: oral pan-JAK inhibitor, 5-10 mg twice daily. The sequencing used CD4+ T cells sorted from blood, collected between weeks 43 and 45, from a patient treated with tofacitinib. The receptors originated from a human donor with alopecia areata.

The chain couples TRBV29-1 to TRBJ2-7; TRBD1 matches at 10 bases. The CDR3 runs to 14 residues. The ends lost 6 bases at V and 4 bases at J; junction bases unmatched: 9. Per germline, CDR1 SQVTM and CDR2 ANQGSEA. The CDR3 protein is CSVGGDRGRYEQYF. CDR3 nucleotide sequence: TGCAGCGTCGGGGGTGACAGGGGGCGGTACGAGCAGTACTTC.

This clone occurred once. V and J are TRBV5-1 and TRBJ2-7, with a tentative D call TRBD1 (5 bases). Germline V gene sequence: CDR1 SGHRS, CDR2 YFSETQ. This CDR3 has 14 residues. The V gene lost 2 bases and the J gene lost 0 bases, with 9 bases spanning the gap. CDR3 amino acids: CASSLDSFSYEQYF. In DNA form, the CDR3 reads TGCGCCAGCAGCTTAGACAGCTTCTCCTACGAGCAGTACTTC. Filled out from reference TRBV5-1 and TRBJ2-7, the complete variable domain reads KAGVTQTPRYLIKTRGQQVTLSCSPISGHRSVSWYQQTPGQGLQFLFEYFSETQRNKGNFPGRFSGRQFSNSRSEMNVSTLELGDSALYLCASSLDSFSYEQYFGPGTRLTVT.

V and J are TRBV29-1 and TRBJ2-3; D is unresolved. Per the germline V gene, CDR1 is SQVTM and CDR2 is ANQGSEA. The CDR3 is 11 residues long. Trimming removed 1 base from V and 5 bases from J, with 4 bases in between. CDR3 DNA sequence: TGCAGCGTTGAAGTCGGAGATACGCAGTATTTT. This encodes CSVEVGDTQYF.

V usage is TRBV30 and J usage is TRBJ2-1; 9 bases align to TRBD1. Trimming took 3 bases from V and 3 from J; bases not matched to a gene: 6. From germline, CDR1 is GTSNPN and CDR2 SVGIG (reference sequence). The CDR3 runs to 15 residues. The CDR3 coding sequence is TGTGCCTGGAGCCCGACGGACAGGGGCTACAATGAGCAGTTCTTC. It specifies CAWSPTDRGYNEQFF. The variable domain in full, with the rest retrieved from reference TRBV30 and TRBJ2-1, is SQTIHQWPATLVQPVGSPLSLECTVEGTSNPNLYWYRQAAGRGLQLLFYSVGIGQISSEVPQNLSASRPQDRQFILSSKKLLLSDSGFYLCAWSPTDRGYNEQFFGPGTRLTVL.

This clone has just one count. The rearrangement uses TRBV29-1 and TRBJ1-1; 7 bases match TRBD1. With V trimmed by 7 bases and J by 6 bases, 8 bases remained unmatched. The CDR3 totals 12 residues. Germline V gives CDR1 SQVTM, CDR2 ANQGSEA. The CDR3 sequence is CSGQDRIAEAFF. In DNA form, the CDR3 reads TGCAGCGGACAGGACAGGATTGCTGAAGCTTTCTTT.

J is TRBJ2-7 and V is TRBV5-6, with D perhaps TRBD2 (5 bases). The germline V and J ends were trimmed by 0 bases and 9 bases, with 16 bases remaining between them. CDR3 length equals 14 residues. The germline gives CDR1 SGHDT, CDR2 YYEEEE. DNA of the CDR3: TGTGCCAGCAGCTTGGACAGAACGCCGGCGGGGCAGTACTTC. It specifies CASSLDRTPAGQYF.

Written as DNA, the CDR3 is TGTGCCAGCAGTGAAGCGTGGTACGGGGGCCAAGAGACCCAGTACTTC. Translating it yields CASSEAWYGGQETQYF. J is TRBJ2-5 and V is TRBV6-1, with a possible D match to TRBD2 (6 bases). V lost 0 bases to trimming and J lost 1 base, with 12 bases between them. Per the germline V gene, CDR1 is MNHNS and CDR2 is SASEGT. The CDR3 has 16 amino acids.

The chain employs TRBV10-2 and TRBJ2-5; 7 nucleotides line up with TRBD1. The trim removed 7 bases at V and 3 bases at J, leaving 8 bases unmatched. From germline, CDR1 is WSHSY and CDR2 SAAADI. The CDR3 length is 14 residues. The CDR3 DNA is TGCGCCAGCACTACCAGACAGGGAAAAGAGACCCAGTACTTC. Its translation: CASTTRQGKETQYF.